The 8 T cell receptor beta chains below come from one sample, sequenced in a study of blood T cells in healthy people across ages. A second PCR of 7 to 11 cycles used a sample-barcoded 5' primer and a J-beta primer mix. TCRdb called the 5' RACE reads again in MiXCR, with one record for every CDR3 protein. The data show approximately 800,000 distinct CDR3 sequences, with under 30% seen just once and around 3% held by the top ten. Another study also made use of these data, one on T cells of mothers and their children.

Sequencing was done on a sample of blood. Every receptor here comes from a boy aged 5-17 years in good health.

This clonotype was counted a few times. V and J are TRBV5-1 and TRBJ2-7; the match to TRBD1 covers 8 bases. Trimming took 2 bases from V and 5 from J; bases not matched to a gene: 6. Germline V lookup: CDR1 SGHRS, CDR2 YFSETQ. The CDR3 consists of 14 residues. DNA of the CDR3: TGCGCCAGCAGCTTAGAATCAGGGGGCCACGAGCAGTACTTC. It specifies CASSLESGGHEQYF. Full variable domain (outside the CDR3, taken from reference TRBV5-1 and TRBJ2-7): KAGVTQTPRYLIKTRGQQVTLSCSPISGHRSVSWYQQTPGQGLQFLFEYFSETQRNKGNFPGRFSGRQFSNSRSEMNVSTLELGDSALYLCASSLESGGHEQYFGPGTRLTVT.

In this sample, this clonotype turned up a few times. This rearrangement joins TRBV20-1 to TRBJ2-3; 8 nucleotides match TRBD2. Trimming removed 6 bases from V and 3 bases from J; junction bases left unmatched: 5. The CDR3 extends over 13 amino acids. CDR1 and CDR2 from the germline V gene are DFQATT and SNEGSKA (reference sequence). In nucleotides, the CDR3 is TGCAGTGCCCCGGGGGGGCCTACAGATACGCAGTATTTT. Translation: CSAPGGPTDTQYF.

The genes are TRBV5-1 and TRBJ1-4; D gene ambiguous. Trimming left V 0 bases short and J 2 bases short, with 11 bases between. CDR1 is SGHRS, CDR2 YFSETQ, per germline. The CDR3 runs 16 residues. CDR3 nucleotide sequence: TGCGCCAGCAGCTTGGTCGGGGAAGGCACTAATGAAAAACTGTTTTTT. This sequence encodes CASSLVGEGTNEKLFF.

At least ten counts were recorded for this clonotype. The chain links TRBV25-1 to TRBJ1-2; perhaps TRBD1 as D (5 bases). Germline CDR1 and CDR2: MGHDK and SYGVNS. CDR3 length: 14 residues. With 3 bases removed from V and 4 bases from J, the gap between germline ends came to 12 bases. CDR3 bases: TGTGCCAGCAGTGACGTAGGGGATACCTATGGCTACACCTTC. Translated: CASSDVGDTYGYTF.

This clonotype was counted between two and nine times. The V call is TRBV4-1, the J call TRBJ2-2, with a possible D match to TRBD2 (5 bases). V lost 4 bases to trimming and J lost 1 base, with 7 bases between them. The CDR3 is 14 amino acids. The germline V gene has CDR1 MGHRA and CDR2 YSYEKL. CDR3 protein: CASSREGNTGELFF. Here the CDR3 DNA reads TGCGCCAGCAGCCGCGAGGGGAACACCGGGGAGCTGTTTTTT.

Only a few counts were recorded for this clonotype. V usage is TRBV11-2 and J usage is TRBJ2-7; tentatively, D is TRBD1 (5 bases). The V gene's germline CDR1 is SGHAT and CDR2 FQNNGV. This CDR3 region has 15 residues. V was pared by 0 bases and J by 5 bases, with 14 bases between. In DNA form, the CDR3 reads TGTGCCAGCAGCTTAGATTTCGGCAGGGTCCACGAGCAGTACTTC. Amino acids: CASSLDFGRVHEQYF.

This clonotype was counted only a few times. The V gene is TRBV10-3, the J gene TRBJ2-6; 9 bases fit TRBD2. Germline V gene data show CDR1 as ENHRY and CDR2 as SYGVKD. The CDR3 runs to 17 residues. J gave up 0 bases and V 10 bases, and 10 bases lay outside the gene matches. DNA of the CDR3: TGTGCCACCCGATTAGCGGGGGCAAACTCTGGGGCCAACGTCCTGACTTTC. Translated, it gives CATRLAGANSGANVLTF.

CDR3 amino acids: CASSLGWGTSGGHPQETQYF. CDR3 sequence (DNA): TGTGCCAGCAGCTTAGGGTGGGGGACTAGCGGGGGCCATCCCCAAGAGACCCAGTACTTC. The chain joins TRBV7-3 to TRBJ2-5; the match to TRBD2 covers 14 bases. Germline V gene data show CDR1 as SGHTA and CDR2 as FQGTGA. After removal of 2 bases from V and 1 base from J, the junction contained 12 bases not matched to a gene. The CDR3 totals 20 residues.